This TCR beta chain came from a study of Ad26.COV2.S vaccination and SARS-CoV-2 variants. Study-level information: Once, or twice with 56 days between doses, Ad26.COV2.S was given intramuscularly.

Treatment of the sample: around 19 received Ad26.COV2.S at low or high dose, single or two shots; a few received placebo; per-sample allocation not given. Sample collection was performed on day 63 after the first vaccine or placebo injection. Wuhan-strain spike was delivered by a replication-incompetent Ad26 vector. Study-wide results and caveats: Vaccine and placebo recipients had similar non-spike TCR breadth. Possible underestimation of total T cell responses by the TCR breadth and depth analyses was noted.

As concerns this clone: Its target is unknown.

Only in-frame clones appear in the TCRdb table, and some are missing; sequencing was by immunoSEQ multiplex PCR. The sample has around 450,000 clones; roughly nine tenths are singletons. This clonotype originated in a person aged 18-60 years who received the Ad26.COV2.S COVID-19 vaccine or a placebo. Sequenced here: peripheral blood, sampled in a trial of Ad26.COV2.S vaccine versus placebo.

CDR3 protein: CAISEGTSGNTIYF. The CDR3 coding sequence is TGTGCCATCAGTGAGGGGACTAGTGGAAACACCATATATTTT. The rearrangement uses TRBV10-3 and TRBJ1-3, with TRBD1 as a possible D gene (5 bases). V was trimmed by 2 bases and J by 3 bases, leaving 8 bases between them. Germline V gene lookup returns CDR1 ENHRY and CDR2 SYGVKD. This CDR3 spans 14 amino acids.